The TCR beta chain under discussion was sequenced for a study of cytomegalovirus exposure and HLA in healthy donors. Whole-study findings and limits: A missense DCLRE1C variant was associated with V- and J-gene trimming of TCR beta chains in a later analysis, and an independent cohort replicated the association.

With 60 Vbeta and 13 Jbeta primers, the PCR was carried out. The table came from immunoSEQ multiplex PCR; TCRdb's copy has only in-frame clones and leaves some out. The sample has approximately 160,000 clones; around 80% are singletons. About this clone: Its antigen is as yet unknown.

This clonotype was sampled from a male donor in good health and CMV-seronegative. Input material: PBMCs.

CDR3 sequence reads: CASIPYEGNTEAFF. CDR3 coding DNA: TGTGCCAGCATCCCCTATGAGGGGAACACTGAAGCTTTCTTT. This sequence joins TRBV25-1 and TRBJ1-1; D is undetermined. The CDR3 totals 14 residues. Per the germline V gene, CDR1 is MGHDK and CDR2 is SYGVNS. V was cut by 7 bases and J by 1 base, with 13 bases left in between.